This T cell receptor (beta chain) was retrieved from a study of blood T cells in healthy people across ages. A J-beta primer mix and a sample-barcoded 5' primer were used in a second PCR of roughly 6 to 11 cycles. MiXCR was run by TCRdb on the 5' RACE reads, yielding one entry per CDR3 protein. The sample holds 650,000 to 800,000 distinct CDR3 sequences, around 45% seen once. General study results and limits: TCR beta diversity tracked closely with naive T cell percentage. Researchers said unsorted PBMCs prevented a conclusive naive versus antigen-experienced comparison.

A word on this clonotype: The antigen is unknown.

Per the germline V gene, CDR1 is PRHDT and CDR2 is FYEKMQ (reference sequence). V lost 6 bases and J 11 bases, leaving 19 bases between the germline ends. CDR3 length equals 13 residues. The rearrangement uses TRBV13 and TRBJ2-5; TRBD1 might be the D (6 bases). This clonotype was obtained from a man aged 55 to 69 in good health. Sequencing was carried out using blood. The CDR3 sequence: CASSHRVYNEQYF. The CDR3, as DNA: TGTGCCAGCAGTCACAGGGTGTACAATGAGCAGTACTTC.